This T cell receptor (beta chain) was identified during a study of blood T cell repertoires in COVID-19. About the study: Collection of acute and convalescent COVID-19 samples took place in the United States, Italy and Spain.

V lost 4 bases and J lost 7; bases outside the gene matches: 2. This CDR3 has 14 residues. Per germline, CDR1 MNHEY and CDR2 SVGAGI. Clones were read by immunoSEQ multiplex PCR, and TCRdb kept only the in-frame ones, dropping some. The sample includes fewer than 200,000 clones, 75% to 90% of them seen just once. The TCR comes from a woman in her 70s with COVID-19, enrolled during active disease. The chain is built from TRBV6-5 and TRBJ2-1; 12 bases match TRBD2. Sequenced: peripheral blood. This CDR3 reads CASSSSGRGNEQFF. The CDR3 DNA is TGTGCCAGCAGTTCTAGCGGGAGGGGTAATGAGCAGTTCTTC.